This T cell receptor beta chain comes out of a study of cytomegalovirus exposure and HLA in healthy donors. TCRdb's copy holds only in-frame clones and misses some; the assay was immunoSEQ multiplex PCR. The data hold roughly 220,000 clones, with roughly 84% observed a single time. Germline-derived CDR1 and CDR2 are SNHLY and FYNNEI. The trim removed 6 bases at V and 0 bases at J, leaving 8 bases unmatched. The CDR3 covers 16 residues. V usage is TRBV2 and J usage is TRBJ1-2; 9 nucleotides agree with TRBD1. The source material was PBMCs. This clonotype was sampled from a woman aged 25 to 39 in good health and CMV-seropositive. The CDR3 is CASRRDRESPNYGYTF. The CDR3 nucleotides are TGTGCCAGCAGACGGGACAGGGAATCACCTAACTATGGCTACACCTTC.